Sequencing of this T cell receptor (beta chain) was carried out in a study of blood T cell repertoires in COVID-19. Trimming at V came to 0 bases and at J to 12 bases, leaving 10 bases not matched to a gene. The CDR3 runs 16 residues. CDR1 is KGHSH and CDR2 is LQKENI in the germline V gene. Cohorts were based on clinical histories the participants reported. The data were produced by immunoSEQ multiplex PCR, yet TCRdb's version contains in-frame clones alone and is incomplete. The sample records 350,000 to 400,000 clones, around 91% being singletons. This chain uses TRBV18 with TRBJ2-6; 8 bases agree with TRBD1. The sample comprised PBMCs or T cells enriched from blood (not recorded which). This TCR was sampled from a man between 18 and 29 years old who had recovered from COVID-19. CDR3 amino acids: CASSPPGQARSVVLTF. DNA for the CDR3: TGTGCCAGCTCACCACCGGGACAGGCGCGCTCTGTCGTCCTGACTTTC.